One sample yielded the 3 T cell receptor beta chains listed below, sequenced in a study of tumor and adjacent non-tumor tissue in lung cancer. TCRbeta libraries were built with three rounds of nested PCR, modified from ARM-PCR. TCRdb used MiXCR to reprocess the multiplex PCR reads, holding one entry per CDR3 protein. The repertoire holds 35,000 to 55,000 distinct CDR3 sequences, with approximately 60% as singletons. RNA was extracted from bulk tissue without any cell sorting. Distant lung tissue was collected more than 3 cm away from the tumor edge. The source material was distant non-tumor lung tissue. The receptors here all came from a middle-aged woman with non-small cell lung cancer.

Concerning this clonotype: Germline is not matched at one junction end, which may reflect a read error. V gene TRBV11-2 combines with J gene TRBJ1-2; 8 nucleotides line up with TRBD1. This CDR3 region has 14 residues. Germline V gene lookup returns CDR1 SGHAT and CDR2 FQNNGV. This chain's CDR3 is CANSSPQGAYSYTF. CDR3 DNA sequence: TGTGCCAACAGCTCGCCTCAGGGGGCCTATAGCTACACCTTC.

As to this clonotype: It may be a read error: a sequence one base away is much more abundant. The chain couples TRBV7-9 to TRBJ2-7, with no clear D. This CDR3 spans 12 amino acids. The germline V gene encodes CDR1 SEHNR and CDR2 FQNEAQ (reference sequence). CDR3: CASSLEAYERYF. The CDR3 nucleotides are TGTGCCAGCAGCTTAGAGGCCTACGAGCGGTACTTC.

This clonotype has a handful of counts. This chain uses TRBV28 with TRBJ2-6, with D possibly matching TRBD2 (6 bases). The CDR3 length is 17 residues. Germline lookup yields CDR1 MDHEN and CDR2 SYDVKM. Trimming cost V 2 bases and J 4 bases, with 15 bases left between them. The CDR3 nucleotides are TGTGCCAGCAGTTTAGGGACTTTAATGGGGGGGGCCAACGTCCTGACTTTC. As protein: CASSLGTLMGGANVLTF.